This TCR beta chain was identified in a study of T cells in Graves' hyperthyroidism and ophthalmopathy. The hyperthyroidism patients had all been newly diagnosed, and their disease duration was under 2 months. Their ages ranged from 18 to 65 years. Authors of the study amplified TCR beta CDR3 regions from RNA transcripts. With the HTBI primer set, the TCR CDR3 went through a first round of RT-PCR. MiXCR, applied by TCRdb to the multiplex PCR reads, yields one record per CDR3 protein. This sample carries a few hundred thousand distinct CDR3 sequences, 18% of them seen once, and the ten largest clones take roughly 44%. There are many counts of this clonotype. The germline V and J ends were trimmed by 5 bases and 2 bases, with 12 bases remaining between them. The CDR3 loop spans 14 amino acids. Germline CDR1 reads SEHNR; CDR2 reads FQNEAQ (reference sequence).

The specimen was blood. The clonotype was recovered from a middle-aged man with Graves' hyperthyroidism. The chain recombines TRBV7-9 with TRBJ1-2, with D maybe TRBD1 (6 bases). The CDR3 spells CASSPGAGNYGYTF. CDR3 in DNA: TGTGCCAGCAGCCCAGGGGCCGGAAACTATGGCTACACCTTC.